This is a list of T cell receptor beta chains from one sample in a study of tumor and adjacent non-tumor tissue in lung cancer. One entry per CDR3 protein, called by TCRdb with MiXCR from the multiplex PCR reads. The data contain approximately 130,000 distinct CDR3 sequences, around three fifths of them singletons. Sequenced material: lung tumor tissue. The receptors derive from a man aged 30 to 45 with non-small cell lung cancer. Both conserved end residues are trimmed from each CDR3. Each record gives: J gene, V gene, CDR3 protein.

j_call: TRBJ1-4; v_call: TRBV6-1; cdr3_aa: ASGGQMGEKLF
j_call: TRBJ2-1; v_call: TRBV11-1; cdr3_aa: ASSEDRRNEQF
j_call: TRBJ2-3; v_call: TRBV11-2; cdr3_aa: ASTRGTTDTQY
j_call: TRBJ2-2; v_call: TRBV4-3; cdr3_aa: ASSQDGGNTGELF
j_call: TRBJ1-3; v_call: TRBV20-1; cdr3_aa: STRTGGGYTLY
j_call: TRBJ2-4; v_call: TRBV11-1; cdr3_aa: ARTHSGRATKNIQY
j_call: TRBJ2-1; v_call: TRBV4-3; cdr3_aa: ASSQESPSYNEQF
j_call: TRBJ2-1; v_call: TRBV11-2; cdr3_aa: ASSFPGSSNEQF
j_call: TRBJ1-1; v_call: TRBV6-2/TRBV6-3; cdr3_aa: ASSYGQGSTEAF
j_call: TRBJ2-7; v_call: TRBV4-1; cdr3_aa: ASSQDIAEQY
j_call: TRBJ2-6; v_call: TRBV11-2; cdr3_aa: ASSSRGKMTGANVLT
j_call: TRBJ2-5; v_call: TRBV7-9; cdr3_aa: ASSKTSGGAGETQY
j_call: TRBJ1-6; v_call: TRBV4-3; cdr3_aa: TNSQGLRNNSPFH
j_call: TRBJ2-3; v_call: TRBV12-3/TRBV12-4; cdr3_aa: ATGTSPAATQY
j_call: TRBJ1-6; v_call: TRBV5-6; cdr3_aa: ASSSNSWN
j_call: TRBJ1-2; v_call: TRBV28; cdr3_aa: ANYDRENGYT
j_call: TRBJ1-4; v_call: TRBV6-2/TRBV6-3; cdr3_aa: ARRIGQGSATNEKLL
j_call: TRBJ2-7; v_call: TRBV20-1; cdr3_aa: SARTGGNSYEQY
j_call: TRBJ2-2; v_call: TRBV6-5; cdr3_aa: ASRSDRGAARELF
j_call: TRBJ2-7; v_call: TRBV20-1; cdr3_aa: SAPRDPGVEQY
j_call: TRBJ1-2; v_call: TRBV29-1; cdr3_aa: SIEKGIRYT